Below, 5 T cell receptor beta chains from the same sample are listed, as sequenced in a study of early T cells in non-severe SARS-CoV-2 infection. MiXCR was run by TCRdb on the 5' RACE reads, yielding one entry per CDR3 protein. The table lists under 85,000 distinct CDR3 sequences, more than 13% of them singletons, with 10% to 11% in the top ten. Source material: whole blood. These TCRs come from an adult who was a healthcare worker with PCR-confirmed SARS-CoV-2 infection or an uninfected control (not recorded which).

This clonotype has only a few counts. The chain combines TRBV5-5 with TRBJ1-1, with unresolved D. The length of the CDR3 is 13 residues. CDR1 SGHKS and CDR2 YYEKEE come from the germline V gene (reference sequence). The V end was cut by 4 bases, the J end by 2 bases, with 9 bases between. The CDR3 coding sequence is TGTGCCAGCAGCCCCCGGGGAAACACTGAAGCTTTCTTT. Protein sequence: CASSPRGNTEAFF.

V gene TRBV6-5 combines with J gene TRBJ2-7; D may be TRBD2 (5 bases). CDR3 length: 13 amino acids. CDR1 MNHEY and CDR2 SVGAGI come from the germline V gene. V shed 6 bases and J shed 0 bases, with 9 bases lying between them. CDR3 nucleotides: TGTGCCAGCAGACTAGGCGGCTCCTACGAGCAGTACTTC. Translated: CASRLGGSYEQYF.

The gene calls are TRBV6-1 and TRBJ2-3; 7 bases match TRBD1. V dropped 0 bases and J dropped 8; count of bases not matched to a gene: 8. This CDR3 is 15 amino acids long. The germline V gene encodes CDR1 MNHNS and CDR2 SASEGT. The CDR3: CASSEARGPSSTQYF. CDR3 coding DNA: TGTGCCAGCAGTGAAGCGAGGGGGCCTAGCAGTACGCAGTATTTT.

This clonotype was picked up a small number of times. The J gene is TRBJ2-3, the V gene TRBV12-3 or TRBV12-4; D unclear. V shed 2 bases and J shed 12 bases, with 15 bases lying between them. The CDR3 is made up of 13 amino acids. The CDR3, as DNA: TGTGCCAGCAGTTTATTGGGCCCCGAGCTCCAGTATTTT. It translates to CASSLLGPELQYF.

This sequence joins TRBV3-1 and TRBJ1-2, with no clear D. The length of the CDR3 is 14 residues. V was cut by 2 bases and J by 4 bases, with 11 bases left in between. Germline loops: CDR1 LGHDT, CDR2 YNNKEL (reference sequence). The CDR3 loop reads CASSQQHSLYGYTF. The CDR3 DNA is TGTGCCAGCAGCCAACAACATTCGCTCTATGGCTACACCTTC.